The source of this T cell receptor beta chain is a study of long-term antiretroviral therapy in people with HIV. Study context: Of all samples, the earliest predate the 2015 immediate-ART recommendation by about a decade.

Overall study results and limits: Among HIV repertoires, CDR3 length ranges were narrower than those of controls.

Germline CDR1 and CDR2: SGHNT and YYREEE (reference sequence). V was clipped by 9 bases and J by 4 bases, with 14 bases between them. This CDR3 is 13 amino acids long. To note about this clone: Its antigen is not identified.

Sequencing relied on immunoSEQ assay v3.0, run at survey level. The repertoire was sequenced with immunoSEQ multiplex PCR; TCRdb's copy has only in-frame clones and lacks some. The sample lists about 33,000 clones, roughly 96% occurring once. The V and J genes are TRBV5-4 and TRBJ1-5; D ambiguous. The material was unsorted PBMCs, obtained approximately 6.6 years after starting antiretroviral therapy. The origin of this receptor is a man aged 30 to 45 with HIV. The CDR3 bases are TGTGCCACCACCCTTGAACAGAATCAGCCCCAGCATTTT. Translation: CATTLEQNQPQHF.